The sequence of this TCR beta chain was determined in a study of cytomegalovirus exposure and HLA in healthy donors. Regarding the study as a whole: The study found most TCR sequences rare, yet found some public TCRs in many donors. According to the study, around 160 TCR beta chains were cytomegalovirus-associated.

Germline V gene lookup returns CDR1 WNHNN and CDR2 SYGVQD (reference sequence). V was trimmed by 2 bases and J by 2 bases, leaving 10 bases between them. The CDR3 has 14 amino acids. This clone was detected a few times. What it binds is unknown. The PCR contained 60 Vbeta and 13 Jbeta primers. Only in-frame clones appear in the TCRdb table, and some are missing; sequencing was by immunoSEQ multiplex PCR. In the table there are 100,000 to 120,000 clones, about 13% of which are singletons. The sequenced sample was PBMCs. The receptor's source is a man in his forties in good health and CMV-seropositive. The chain recombines TRBV10-1 with TRBJ2-7, with D perhaps matching TRBD2 (5 bases). The CDR3 region is CASSEDYRPYEQYF. CDR3 nucleotides: TGCGCCAGCAGTGAGGACTACCGACCCTACGAGCAGTACTTC.